The 29 T cell receptor beta chains listed next were all sequenced from one sample in a study of T-cell reconstitution after alpha-beta-depleted transplantation in children. Preparation of the TCRbeta library involved a method that used unique molecular identifiers. TCRdb called the PCR reads again in MiXCR, with one record for every CDR3 protein. The sample has 530,000 or so distinct CDR3 sequences; roughly 27% are singletons. Source: PBMCs, taken before TCRalphabeta/CD19-depleted stem cell transplant. These receptor sequences come from a boy in the first two years of life with Wiskott-Aldrich syndrome, due to receive a stem cell transplant.

The J gene is TRBJ2-2, the V gene TRBV12-3 or TRBV12-4, with 7 positions matching TRBD2. V gave up 3 bases and J gave up 9 bases; unmatched junction bases: 13. The length of the CDR3 is 16 residues. CDR3 sequence (DNA): TGTGCCAGCAGTTTTCGACCGGCGGGAGTACACCGGGAGCTGTTTTTT. This translates into CASSFRPAGVHRELFF.

This clonotype was picked up a small number of times. The rearrangement links TRBV5-1 to TRBJ2-7, with a tentative D call TRBD1 (6 bases). Looked up from germline, CDR1 is SGHRS and CDR2 is YFSETQ. Trimming stripped 4 bases from V and 5 bases from J, with 25 bases between. This CDR3 comprises 17 residues. CDR3 residues: CASSPNLVIGTFNEQYF. DNA of the CDR3: TGCGCCAGCAGCCCGAATCTCGTTATCGGGACATTCAACGAGCAGTACTTC.

The chain employs TRBV11-2 and TRBJ1-1; TRBD1 aligns across 12 bases. From germline, CDR1 is SGHAT and CDR2 FQNNGV. The CDR3 is 14 amino acids. V dropped 5 bases and J dropped 5; count of bases not matched to a gene: 3. CDR3 sequence reads: CASSRDRGRTEAFF. The CDR3 DNA is TGTGCCAGCAGCAGGGACAGGGGGCGGACTGAAGCTTTCTTT.

The sample holds a few counts of this clonotype. This chain connects TRBV20-1 to TRBJ2-7; 7 nucleotides agree with TRBD1. The CDR3 is 14 residues long. In germline, CDR1 is DFQATT, CDR2 SNEGSKA (reference sequence). V lost 1 base, J lost 0 bases, and 3 bases stayed unmatched. CDR3 amino acids: CSARGGTASYEQYF. The CDR3 DNA sequence: TGCAGTGCTAGAGGTGGGACAGCCTCCTACGAGCAGTACTTC.

This chain connects TRBV29-1 to TRBJ1-5; D perhaps matches TRBD1 (5 bases). V was trimmed by 8 bases and J by 8 bases, leaving 13 bases between them. Looked up from germline, CDR1 is SQVTM and CDR2 is ANQGSEA. CDR3 length: 11 amino acids. The CDR3: CSMGGSEPQHF. In DNA, the CDR3 is TGCAGCATGGGGGGTTCGGAGCCCCAGCATTTT.

This clonotype was detected a few times. The chain employs TRBV5-5 and TRBJ2-1; TRBD2 aligns across 10 bases. Germline CDR1 reads SGHKS; CDR2 reads YYEKEE (reference sequence). This CDR3 is 15 amino acids long. Trimming cost V 1 base and J 8 bases; bases outside gene matches: 6. CDR3 region: CASSLFSGRADEQFF. The CDR3 DNA reads as TGTGCCAGCAGCTTGTTCAGCGGGAGGGCCGATGAGCAGTTCTTC.

V is TRBV28 and J is TRBJ2-7; tentatively, D is TRBD1 (5 bases). The CDR3 loop spans 15 amino acids. Germline lookup yields CDR1 MDHEN and CDR2 SYDVKM. The V gene lost 5 bases and the J gene lost 6 bases, with 20 bases spanning the gap. CDR3 amino acids: CASSTQEILRTEQYF. The CDR3 DNA sequence: TGTGCCAGCAGTACACAGGAAATCCTCCGTACCGAGCAGTACTTC.

This clonotype was counted only a few times. The V gene is TRBV20-1, the J gene TRBJ1-5; D is undetermined. Germline loops: CDR1 DFQATT, CDR2 SNEGSKA (reference sequence). Trimming stripped 3 bases from V and 1 base from J, with 13 bases between. CDR3 length: 15 amino acids. As DNA, the CDR3 is TGCAGTGCTAGTAACCCAGGTCGCAGCAATCAGCCCCAGCATTTT. It yields the protein CSASNPGRSNQPQHF.

This clonotype has just a few counts. The chain links TRBV9 to TRBJ1-1; no definite D call. In germline, CDR1 is SGDLS, CDR2 YYNGEE. The CDR3 loop spans 13 amino acids. V gave up 1 base and J gave up 10 bases, with 14 bases separating them. CDR3 bases: TGTGCCAGCAGCGTAAGGCCTGGGGTAGGAGCTTTCTTT. As protein: CASSVRPGVGAFF.

CDR3 coding DNA: TGTGCCAGCAGCGTCCAGGGATTCGGTGAAAAACTGTTTTTT. This sequence encodes CASSVQGFGEKLFF. The rearrangement joins TRBV7-6 to TRBJ1-4, with D tentatively TRBD1 (5 bases). The length of the CDR3 is 14 residues. Trimming left V 5 bases short and J 7 bases short, with 14 bases between. The germline V gene encodes CDR1 SGHVS and CDR2 FNYEAQ.

This clonotype was picked up a small number of times. This sequence joins TRBV6-2 or TRBV6-3 and TRBJ2-3; 9 bases agree with TRBD2. Losses at the gene ends were 4 bases for V and 1 base for J; bases not matched to a gene: 12. The CDR3 covers 18 residues. Germline lookup yields CDR1 MNHEY and CDR2 SVGEGT. This CDR3 is CASSSLLMVAGGTDTQYF. For the CDR3, the DNA is TGTGCCAGCAGTTCCCTTCTAATGGTAGCGGGAGGCACAGATACGCAGTATTTT.

The CDR3 coding sequence is TGCGCCAGCAGCTTGGGGGCCGGATTTGCCTACGAGCAGTACTTC. This gives the protein CASSLGAGFAYEQYF. The rearrangement uses TRBV5-1 and TRBJ2-7, with no clear D. The germline gives CDR1 SGHRS, CDR2 YFSETQ. The CDR3 has 15 residues. Trimming shortened V by 0 bases and J by 2 bases, and 12 bases separated the two germline ends.

V usage is TRBV12-3 or TRBV12-4 and J usage is TRBJ2-5; 13 positions agree with TRBD2. This CDR3 has 18 amino acids. J lost 7 bases, V lost 10 bases, and 21 bases had no gene match. The chain's CDR3 is CAISLWQRTSGSLVTQYF. The CDR3 nucleotides read TGTGCCATCAGCTTGTGGCAGCGGACTAGCGGGAGTTTGGTGACCCAGTACTTC.

This CDR3 reads CASSTTTRTDTQYF. The CDR3, as DNA: TGCGCCAGCAGCACGACTACTCGCACAGATACGCAGTATTTT. V gene TRBV5-1 combines with J gene TRBJ2-3; a possible D gene is TRBD2 (5 bases). V was shortened by 4 bases and J by 1 base, with 10 bases between the two germline ends. Germline CDR1 is SGHRS and CDR2 is YFSETQ. CDR3 length: 14 residues.

This clonotype was observed a few times. The V and J genes are TRBV29-1 and TRBJ2-3; 8 bases are shared with TRBD1. V shed 4 bases and J 1 base; nucleotides not matched to a gene: 7. The CDR3 has 15 residues. Germline CDR1 is SQVTM and CDR2 is ANQGSEA. The CDR3 DNA sequence: TGCAGCGTTGTTTATCAGGACAGGGGCACAGATACGCAGTATTTT. Translation gives CSVVYQDRGTDTQYF.

This clonotype was recorded a few times. The chain combines TRBV25-1 with TRBJ2-7, with D perhaps matching TRBD1 or TRBD2 (5 bases each). V was trimmed by 5 bases and J by 5 bases, leaving 7 bases between them. The CDR3 sequence is 11 residues long. Germline V lookup: CDR1 MGHDK, CDR2 SYGVNS. Here the CDR3 reads CASSQGDEQYF. For the CDR3, the DNA is TGTGCCAGCAGTCAGGGAGACGAGCAGTACTTC.

This clonotype occurred a few times. The chain couples TRBV4-1 to TRBJ2-5; 8 positions match TRBD1. Losses at the gene ends were 0 bases for V and 5 bases for J; bases not matched to a gene: 5. The CDR3 contains 15 residues. The V gene's germline CDR1 is MGHRA and CDR2 YSYEKL. The CDR3 DNA reads TGCGCCAGCAGCCAAGAGGACAGGGTATCTGAGACCCAGTACTTC. Encoded protein: CASSQEDRVSETQYF.

V usage is TRBV6-2 or TRBV6-3 and J usage is TRBJ2-3, with 7 bases that match TRBD2. Germline V lookup: CDR1 MNHEY, CDR2 SVGEGT. The CDR3 consists of 15 residues. The trim removed 5 bases at V and 3 bases at J, leaving 8 bases unmatched. The CDR3 DNA follows: TGTGCCAGCAGTCCGTTGGCGGGAGCGACAGATACGCAGTATTTT. This sequence encodes CASSPLAGATDTQYF.

The chain uses TRBV12-3 or TRBV12-4 and TRBJ1-2; possibly TRBD1 for D (5 bases). CDR3 length: 14 amino acids. Trimming cost V 1 base and J 3 bases, with 9 bases left between them. CDR3 sequence: CASSLDRGYYGYTF. The CDR3 DNA sequence: TGTGCCAGCAGTTTAGATCGGGGGTACTATGGCTACACCTTC.

V is TRBV29-1 and J is TRBJ1-1; D is unclear. The CDR3 sequence is 13 residues long. Germline V gene data show CDR1 as SQVTM and CDR2 as ANQGSEA. Trimming took off 3 bases at V and 0 bases at J, with 8 bases between the two ends. The CDR3, as DNA: TGCAGCGTTGAGAGACCGATGAACACTGAAGCTTTCTTT. It encodes CSVERPMNTEAFF. Together with reference TRBV29-1 and TRBJ1-1, the CDR3 gives the full variable domain: SAVISQKPSRDICQRGTSLTIQCQVDSQVTMMFWYRQQPGQSLTLIATANQGSEATYESGFVIDKFPISRPNLTFSTLTVSNMSPEDSSIYLCSVERPMNTEAFFGQGTRLTVV.

As regards this clonotype: A junction end diverges from the germline sequence, so it may reflect a read error. The chain joins TRBV5-1 to TRBJ2-1; 13 bases align to TRBD2. This CDR3 has 15 amino acids. CDR1 is SGHRS, CDR2 YFSETQ, per germline. CDR3 amino acids: CASSRGTSGIYDQFF. In DNA form, the CDR3 reads TGCGCCAGCAGCCGCGGGACTAGCGGGATATATGACCAGTTCTTC.

This chain links TRBV5-5 with TRBJ1-1; no firm D call. Germline assignment: CDR1 SGHKS and CDR2 YYEKEE (reference sequence). V lost 0 bases and J lost 5, with 17 bases in between. The CDR3 totals 16 residues. CDR3 sequence reads: CASSLGGWGAGTEAFF. As DNA, the CDR3 is TGTGCCAGCAGCTTGGGGGGATGGGGAGCGGGAACTGAAGCTTTCTTT.

The sample holds many counts of this clonotype. The gene calls are TRBV18 and TRBJ2-1, with D maybe TRBD1 (6 bases). Per germline, CDR1 KGHSH and CDR2 LQKENI. Trimming left V 3 bases short and J 7 bases short, with 19 bases between. The CDR3 covers 16 residues. For the CDR3, the DNA is TGTGCCAGCTCACCGTCGTCGAGGGGGTCTAGGAATGAGCAGTTCTTC. Its translation: CASSPSSRGSRNEQFF.

The V and J genes are TRBV4-1 and TRBJ2-5; 9 bases match TRBD1. The CDR3 length is 18 residues. CDR1 and CDR2 from the germline V gene are MGHRA and YSYEKL. The V and J ends lost 0 bases and 2 bases, in that order; junction bases with no gene match: 10. CDR3 sequence reads: CASSQDLQGAIAQETQYF. The CDR3 nucleotides are TGCGCCAGCAGCCAAGATTTACAGGGGGCGATAGCGCAAGAGACCCAGTACTTC.

This clonotype was seen only a few times. The V call is TRBV21-1, the J call TRBJ2-1; TRBD1 is the table's D call, not checked against the DNA. TRBV21-1 is a documented pseudogene. This CDR3 is built from 15 residues. The CDR3 protein is CASRPDRVVYNEQFF. The CDR3, as DNA: TGTGCCAGCAGACCCGACAGGGTTGTCTACAATGAGCAGTTCTTC.

This clonotype occurred a few times. The chain links TRBV12-3 or TRBV12-4 to TRBJ2-5, with 8 bases identical to TRBD2. This CDR3 comprises 14 residues. The junction had 1 base not matched to a gene; V was cut back by 1 base and J by 3 bases. The CDR3 DNA follows: TGTGCCAGCAGTTTAGGGCGGGAGGAAGAGACCCAGTACTTC. Translated, it gives CASSLGREEETQYF.

The table lists this clonotype with a few counts. The chain uses TRBV5-1 and TRBJ1-2; D may be TRBD1 (5 bases). Germline-derived CDR1 and CDR2 are SGHRS and YFSETQ. The length of the CDR3 is 14 residues. Trimming removed 4 bases at V and 10 bases at J, with 20 bases between. The CDR3 reads CASSLQIMTADYTF. CDR3 DNA: TGCGCCAGCAGCCTACAAATCATGACAGCCGACTACACCTTC.

This clonotype came up a few times. This chain links TRBV9 with TRBJ2-1, with D possibly TRBD1 on 5 matching bases. Trimming stripped 0 bases from V and 1 base from J, with 8 bases between. The CDR3 totals 15 residues. The germline V gene has CDR1 SGDLS and CDR2 YYNGEE. The CDR3, as DNA: TGTGCCAGCAGCGTAGCTACAGGTTCCTACAATGAGCAGTTCTTC. Protein: CASSVATGSYNEQFF. Full variable domain (rest looked up from reference TRBV9 and TRBJ2-1): DSGVTQTPKHLITATGQRVTLRCSPRSGDLSVYWYQQSLDQGLQFLIQYYNGEERAKGNILERFSAQQFPDLHSELNLSSLELGDSALYFCASSVATGSYNEQFFGPGTRLTVL.

In its sample, this clonotype was seen a few times. The chain employs TRBV12-3 or TRBV12-4 and TRBJ1-1, with D uncertain. This CDR3 spans 14 amino acids. V was shortened by 2 bases and J by 6 bases, with 13 bases between the two germline ends. In DNA form, the CDR3 reads TGTGCCAGCAGTTTAACTGGCCAAGGAGCTGAAGCTTTCTTT. It is translated as CASSLTGQGAEAFF.